This T cell receptor beta chain comes out of a study of control samples from healthy donors and cancer patients. The CDR3 totals 16 residues. Germline CDR1 MNHEY, CDR2 SVGAGI. V dropped 0 bases and J dropped 1; count of bases not matched to a gene: 2. Only in-frame clones appear in the TCRdb table, and some are missing; sequencing was by immunoSEQ multiplex PCR. The sample holds about 120,000 clones, about 83% seen once. This chain uses TRBV6-5 with TRBJ2-2, with 7 nucleotides matching TRBD1. The TCR sequence derives from a man aged 30 to 45 in good health. Sequencing was carried out using blood. CDR3 loop: CASSYSDRVNTGELFF. As DNA, the CDR3 is TGTGCCAGCAGTTACTCAGACAGGGTGAACACCGGGGAGCTGTTTTTT.